These 12 T cell receptor beta chains were all obtained from the same sample, sequenced in a study of CD4 T cells in relation to SARS-CoV-2 and coronaviruses. Profiled with immunoSEQ multiplex PCR; TCRdb holds only in-frame clones, not every one. The table lists about 31,000 clones, around 76% of them singletons, with 3.4% in the top ten. These receptors have no identified antigens. Material: memory CD4+ T cells from PBMCs, cultured in vitro. The receptor source for this set is an adult with COVID-19.

The CDR3 sequence: CASRIGTSSGNTIYF. DNA for the CDR3: TGTGCCAGCAGAATAGGGACCTCCTCTGGAAACACCATATATTTT. The V and J genes are TRBV11-2 and TRBJ1-3; the D gene is possibly TRBD1 (5 bases). This CDR3 is 15 amino acids long. Between the trimmed V and J ends, which lost 6 bases and 0 bases, there was a span of 12 bases. Per germline, CDR1 SGHAT and CDR2 FQNNGV.

The chain recombines TRBV10-3 with TRBJ2-3, with D possibly being TRBD2 (6 bases). The V gene's germline CDR1 is ENHRY and CDR2 SYGVKD. The CDR3 is made up of 10 amino acids. This chain's CDR3 is CGAGTDTQYF. In DNA, the CDR3 is TGTGGGGCGGGAACAGATACGCAGTATTTT.

A few counts support this clone. The chain uses TRBV29-1 and TRBJ2-3, with TRBD2 identical over 13 bases. The CDR3 length is 13 residues. V lost 8 bases to trimming and J lost 6 bases; unmatched junction nucleotides: 5. Germline values: CDR1 SQVTM, CDR2 ANQGSEA. This CDR3 reads CSTRTSGSDTQYF. CDR3 DNA: TGCAGCACTCGGACTAGCGGGAGTGATACGCAGTATTTT.

V is TRBV18 and J is TRBJ1-2; the D is unclear. CDR3 length: 13 residues. V lost 6 bases and J 7 bases, leaving 15 bases between the germline ends. Germline values: CDR1 KGHSH, CDR2 LQKENI. The DNA of the CDR3 is TGTGCCAGCTCGGACGAGGGTTCGGGTGGCTACACCTTC. Its translation: CASSDEGSGGYTF. The full variable domain, with the rest looked up from reference TRBV18 and TRBJ1-2, is NAGVMQNPRHLVRRRGQEARLRCSPMKGHSHVYWYRQLPEEGLKFMVYLQKENIIDESGMPKERFSAEFPKEGPSILRIQQVVRGDSAAYFCASSDEGSGGYTFGSGTRLTVV.

This clone was picked up a small number of times. The chain recombines TRBV7-9 with TRBJ2-3, with TRBD1 identical over 11 bases. V trimming: 5 bases; J trimming: 5 bases; junction bases outside the gene matches: 6. From germline, CDR1 is SEHNR and CDR2 FQNEAQ (reference sequence). The CDR3 extends over 15 amino acids. The CDR3 coding sequence is TGTGCCAGCAGCCCAAGGACAGGGGGCCTAGATACGCAGTATTTT. Translating gives CASSPRTGGLDTQYF.

The CDR3 protein is CASSMREGLSDTQYF. The CDR3 coding sequence is TGTGCCAGTAGTATGCGGGAGGGCCTGTCAGATACGCAGTATTTT. The chain recombines TRBV19 with TRBJ2-3, with 9 bases matching TRBD2. V gave up 3 bases and J gave up 4 bases; unmatched junction bases: 5. Germline assignment: CDR1 LNHDA and CDR2 SQIVND (reference sequence). The CDR3 extends over 15 amino acids.

The chain recombines TRBV6-5 with TRBJ2-7; D remains ambiguous. The CDR3 runs to 14 residues. Deletions cut 0 bases from V and 2 bases from J, with 8 bases between. CDR1 and CDR2 from the germline V gene are MNHEY and SVGAGI. This CDR3 reads CASSYSPSTYEQYF. In DNA, the CDR3 is TGTGCCAGCAGTTACTCGCCATCTACCTACGAGCAGTACTTC.

In this sample, this clone turned up once. This rearrangement joins TRBV24-1 to TRBJ2-5; D gene unclear. CDR1 and CDR2 from the germline V gene are KGHDR and SFDVKD. The length of the CDR3 is 15 residues. With 4 bases removed from V and 5 bases from J, the gap between germline ends came to 16 bases. CDR3: CATSDLTRGSETQYF. In DNA form, the CDR3 reads TGTGCCACCAGTGACCTTACCAGAGGCAGCGAGACCCAGTACTTC.

Only a few counts were recorded for this clone. V is TRBV2 and J is TRBJ2-1; D not certain. The CDR3 sequence is 15 residues long. Deletions cut 4 bases from V and 0 bases from J, with 10 bases between. Germline V gene data show CDR1 as SNHLY and CDR2 as FYNNEI. CDR3 DNA sequence: TGTGCCAGCAGTGGGATCTTAACCTCCTACAATGAGCAGTTCTTC. This sequence encodes CASSGILTSYNEQFF.

This chain uses TRBV5-1 with TRBJ1-2; 9 positions match TRBD1. This CDR3 contains 14 residues. The germline gives CDR1 SGHRS, CDR2 YFSETQ. J lost 2 bases, V lost 2 bases, and 1 base had no gene match. Here the CDR3 DNA reads TGCGCCAGCAGCTTACAGGGGGCGAACTATGGCTACACCTTC. Its translation: CASSLQGANYGYTF.

This clone was observed once. V is TRBV2 and J is TRBJ2-7; 7 bases fit TRBD2. V was clipped by 4 bases and J by 3 bases; unmatched bases: 6. Germline-derived CDR1 and CDR2 are SNHLY and FYNNEI. The CDR3 extends over 14 amino acids. The CDR3 loop reads CASSGTRVNYEQYF. CDR3 coding DNA: TGTGCCAGCAGTGGGACTAGAGTTAACTACGAGCAGTACTTC.

This chain uses TRBV6-5 with TRBJ2-7, with TRBD2 identical over 8 bases. This CDR3 spans 14 amino acids. CDR1 MNHEY and CDR2 SVGAGI come from the germline V gene. Trimming cost V 5 bases and J 6 bases; bases outside gene matches: 9. The CDR3 bases are TGTGCCAGCAGTACAGATACACGGGGGGGCGAGCAGTACTTC. Translated, it gives CASSTDTRGGEQYF.